This section outlines one TCR beta chain sequence together with its context. The germline gives CDR1 MNHNS, CDR2 SASEGT. Trimming stripped 3 bases from V and 2 bases from J, with 5 bases between. The CDR3 spans 13 residues. The PCR contained 60 Vbeta and 13 Jbeta primers. Assay used: immunoSEQ multiplex PCR; TCRdb lists only in-frame clones, some missing. In the table there are about 87,000 clones, approximately 74% of which are singletons. The sample is drawn from a study of cytomegalovirus exposure and HLA in healthy donors. This clonotype originated in a man aged 25 to 40 in good health and CMV-seropositive. Sequencing input: PBMCs. This sequence joins TRBV6-1 and TRBJ1-5; D not certain. CDR3 coding DNA: TGTGCCAGCAGTGACCAGGGCAATCAGCCCCAGCATTTT. It specifies CASSDQGNQPQHF.